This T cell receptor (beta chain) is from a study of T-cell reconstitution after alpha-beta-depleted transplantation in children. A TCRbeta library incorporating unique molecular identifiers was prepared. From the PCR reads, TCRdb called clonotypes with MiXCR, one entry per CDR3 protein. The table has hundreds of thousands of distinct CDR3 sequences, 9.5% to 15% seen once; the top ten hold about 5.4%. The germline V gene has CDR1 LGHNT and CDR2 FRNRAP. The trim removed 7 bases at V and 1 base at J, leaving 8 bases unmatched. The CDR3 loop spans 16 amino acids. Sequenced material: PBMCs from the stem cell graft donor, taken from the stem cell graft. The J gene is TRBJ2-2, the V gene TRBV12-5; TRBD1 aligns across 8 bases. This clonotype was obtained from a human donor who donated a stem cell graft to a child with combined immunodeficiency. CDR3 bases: TGTGCTAGTGCCCTTCCCGGGACAGGGAACACCGGGGAGCTGTTTTTT. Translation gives CASALPGTGNTGELFF.